This T cell receptor (beta chain) appears in the sequencing data of a study of T cell responses to AZD1222 COVID-19 vaccine. Study conclusions and caveats: Nearly half of the spike-specific TCRs reportedly recognize variant regions that carry no mutations. Vaccination with two AZD1222 doses was followed by a rise in Spike-specific TCR breadth and depth.

Turning to this clone: No antigen is known for it.

Germline lookup yields CDR1 ENHRY and CDR2 SYGVKD. The CDR3 spans 15 residues. V lost 7 bases and J 4 bases, leaving 17 bases between the germline ends. The assay was immunoSEQ multiplex PCR, and TCRdb's table has in-frame clones only and misses some. The sample lists roughly 110,000 clones, around 88% occurring once. The chain uses TRBV10-3 and TRBJ2-1; possibly TRBD1 for D (5 bases). The sequence came from an adult who received the AZD1222 COVID-19 vaccine. The sample in question was peripheral blood, obtained 28 days after the second AZD1222 dose. CDR3 in amino acids: CAIKADGGAYNEQFF. DNA of the CDR3: TGTGCCATCAAGGCGGACGGTGGGGCTTACAATGAGCAGTTCTTC.